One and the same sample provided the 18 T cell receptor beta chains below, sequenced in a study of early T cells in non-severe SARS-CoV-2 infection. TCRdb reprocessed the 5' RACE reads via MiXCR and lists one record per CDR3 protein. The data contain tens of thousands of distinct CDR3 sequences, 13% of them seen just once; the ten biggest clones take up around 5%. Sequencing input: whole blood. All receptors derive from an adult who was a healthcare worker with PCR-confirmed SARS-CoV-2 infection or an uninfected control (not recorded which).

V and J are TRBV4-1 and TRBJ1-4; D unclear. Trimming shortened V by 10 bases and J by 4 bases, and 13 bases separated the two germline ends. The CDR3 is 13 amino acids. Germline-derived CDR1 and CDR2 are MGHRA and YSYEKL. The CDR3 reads CATGRTVNEKLFF. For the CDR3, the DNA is TGCGCCACCGGGCGGACCGTTAATGAAAAACTGTTTTTT.

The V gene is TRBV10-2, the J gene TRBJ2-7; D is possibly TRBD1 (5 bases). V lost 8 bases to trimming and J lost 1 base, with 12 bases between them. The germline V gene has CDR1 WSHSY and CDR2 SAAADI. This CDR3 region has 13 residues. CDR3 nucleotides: TGCGCCAGCGGGCAGGGTCGTTCCTACGAGCAGTACTTC. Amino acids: CASGQGRSYEQYF.

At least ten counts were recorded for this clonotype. The CDR3 protein is CASSFGQNTEAFF. The CDR3 nucleotides read TGTGCCAGCAGCTTCGGGCAGAACACTGAAGCTTTCTTT. V usage is TRBV11-2 and J usage is TRBJ1-1; D call uncertain. V lost 3 bases, J lost 1 base, and 6 bases lay in between. Germline CDR1 is SGHAT and CDR2 is FQNNGV. CDR3 length equals 13 residues. Variable domain in full (rest from reference TRBV11-2 and TRBJ1-1): EAGVAQSPRYKIIEKRQSVAFWCNPISGHATLYWYQQILGQGPKLLIQFQNNGVVDDSQLPKDRFSAERLKGVDSTLKIQPAKLEDSAVYLCASSFGQNTEAFFGQGTRLTVV.

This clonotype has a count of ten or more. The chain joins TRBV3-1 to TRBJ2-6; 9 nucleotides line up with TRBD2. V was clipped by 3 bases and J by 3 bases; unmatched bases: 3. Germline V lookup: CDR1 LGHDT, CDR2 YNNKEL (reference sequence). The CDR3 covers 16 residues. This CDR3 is CASSQPSGVGANVLTF. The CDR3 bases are TGTGCCAGCAGCCAGCCTAGCGGGGTTGGGGCCAACGTCCTGACTTTC.

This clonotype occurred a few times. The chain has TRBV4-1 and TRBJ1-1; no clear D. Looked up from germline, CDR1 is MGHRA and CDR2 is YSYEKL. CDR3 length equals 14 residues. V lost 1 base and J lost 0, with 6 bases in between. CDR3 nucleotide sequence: TGCGCCAGCAGCCAAGGACCGATGAACACTGAAGCTTTCTTT. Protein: CASSQGPMNTEAFF.

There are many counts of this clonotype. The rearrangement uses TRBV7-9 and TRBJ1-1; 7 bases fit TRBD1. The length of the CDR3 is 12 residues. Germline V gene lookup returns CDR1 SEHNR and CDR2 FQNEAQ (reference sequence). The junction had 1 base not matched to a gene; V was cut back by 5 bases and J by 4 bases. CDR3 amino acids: CASSPGGTEAFF. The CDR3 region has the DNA TGTGCCAGCAGCCCAGGGGGCACTGAAGCTTTCTTT. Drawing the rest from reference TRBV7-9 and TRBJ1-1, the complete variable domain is DTGVSQNPRHKITKRGQNVTFRCDPISEHNRLYWYRQTLGQGPEFLTYFQNEAQLEKSRLLSDRFSAERPKGSFSTLEIQRTEQGDSAMYLCASSPGGTEAFFGQGTRLTVV.

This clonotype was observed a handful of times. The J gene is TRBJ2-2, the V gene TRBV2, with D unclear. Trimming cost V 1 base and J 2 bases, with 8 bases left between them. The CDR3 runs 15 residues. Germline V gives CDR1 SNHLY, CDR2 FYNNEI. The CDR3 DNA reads TGTGCCAGCAGTGAAGATGGCGGAAACACCGGGGAGCTGTTTTTT. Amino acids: CASSEDGGNTGELFF.

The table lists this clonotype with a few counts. The CDR3 nucleotides read TGTGCCAGCAGTTTTCGGGGGCCTAGCAATCAGCCCCAGCATTTT. Residues: CASSFRGPSNQPQHF. This rearrangement joins TRBV12-3 or TRBV12-4 to TRBJ1-5; D possibly corresponds to TRBD1 (6 bases). V lost 3 bases to trimming and J lost 0 bases, with 9 bases between them. This CDR3 region has 15 residues.

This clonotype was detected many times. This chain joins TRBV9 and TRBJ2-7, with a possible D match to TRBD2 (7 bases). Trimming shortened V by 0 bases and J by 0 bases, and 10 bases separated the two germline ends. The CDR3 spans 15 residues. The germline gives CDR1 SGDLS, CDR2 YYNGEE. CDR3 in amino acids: CASSVAGGRSYEQYF. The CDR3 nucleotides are TGTGCCAGCAGCGTAGCGGGGGGCCGCTCCTACGAGCAGTACTTC.

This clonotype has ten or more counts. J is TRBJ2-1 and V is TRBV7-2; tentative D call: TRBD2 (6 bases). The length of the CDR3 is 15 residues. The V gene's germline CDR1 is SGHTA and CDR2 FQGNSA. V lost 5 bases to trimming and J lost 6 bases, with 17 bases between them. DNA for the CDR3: TGTGCCAGCAGCCGCCCCCGGGGGAGTGGCAATGAGCAGTTCTTC. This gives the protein CASSRPRGSGNEQFF.

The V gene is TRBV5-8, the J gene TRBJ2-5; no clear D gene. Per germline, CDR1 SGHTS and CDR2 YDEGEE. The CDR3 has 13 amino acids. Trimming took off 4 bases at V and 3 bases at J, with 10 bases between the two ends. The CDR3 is CASSRPGEETQYF. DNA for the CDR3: TGTGCCAGCAGCCGCCCTGGGGAAGAGACCCAGTACTTC.

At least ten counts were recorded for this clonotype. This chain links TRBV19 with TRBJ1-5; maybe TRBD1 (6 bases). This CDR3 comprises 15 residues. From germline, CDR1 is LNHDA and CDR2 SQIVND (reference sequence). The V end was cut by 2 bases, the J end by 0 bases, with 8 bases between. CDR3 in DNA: TGTGCCAGTAGTATATACAGGGCTAGCAATCAGCCCCAGCATTTT. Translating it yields CASSIYRASNQPQHF.

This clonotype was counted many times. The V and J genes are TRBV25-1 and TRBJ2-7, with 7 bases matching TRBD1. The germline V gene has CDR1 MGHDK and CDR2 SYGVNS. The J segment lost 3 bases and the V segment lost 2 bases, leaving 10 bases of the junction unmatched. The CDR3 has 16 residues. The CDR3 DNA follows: TGTGCCAGCAGTGAAGACAGGACAGGCTATCTCTACGAGCAGTACTTC. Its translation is CASSEDRTGYLYEQYF.

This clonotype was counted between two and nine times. CDR3 DNA: TGTGCCAGCAGCTTGGCGGCGGGGGAGAACACCGGGGAGCTGTTTTTT. This sequence encodes CASSLAAGENTGELFF. The gene calls are TRBV5-5 and TRBJ2-2; TRBD2 agrees at 7 bases. The CDR3 spans 16 residues. The germline V gene has CDR1 SGHKS and CDR2 YYEKEE (reference sequence). V trimming: 0 bases; J trimming: 1 base; junction bases outside the gene matches: 3.

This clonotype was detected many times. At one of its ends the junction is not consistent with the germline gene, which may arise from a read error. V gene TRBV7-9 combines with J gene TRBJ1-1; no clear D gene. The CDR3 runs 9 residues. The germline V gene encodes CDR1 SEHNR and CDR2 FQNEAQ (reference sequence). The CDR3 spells CASSSLIPF. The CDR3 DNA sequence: TGTGCCAGCAGCTCACTTATCCCTTTT.

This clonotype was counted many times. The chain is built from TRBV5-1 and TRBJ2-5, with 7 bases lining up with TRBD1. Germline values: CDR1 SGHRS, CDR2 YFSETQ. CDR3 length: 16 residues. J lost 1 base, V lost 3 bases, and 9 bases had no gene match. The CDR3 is CASSSYDRDLQETQYF. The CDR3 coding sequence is TGCGCCAGCAGCTCGTACGACAGGGATCTCCAAGAGACCCAGTACTTC. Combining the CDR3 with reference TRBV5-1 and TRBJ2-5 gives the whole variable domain KAGVTQTPRYLIKTRGQQVTLSCSPISGHRSVSWYQQTPGQGLQFLFEYFSETQRNKGNFPGRFSGRQFSNSRSEMNVSTLELGDSALYLCASSSYDRDLQETQYFGPGTRLLVL.

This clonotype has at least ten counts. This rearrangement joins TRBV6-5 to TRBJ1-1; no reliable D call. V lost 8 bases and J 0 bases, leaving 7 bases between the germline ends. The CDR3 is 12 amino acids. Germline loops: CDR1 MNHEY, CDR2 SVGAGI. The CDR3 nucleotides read TGTGCCAGCCGAAGGCTGAACACTGAAGCTTTCTTT. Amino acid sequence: CASRRLNTEAFF.

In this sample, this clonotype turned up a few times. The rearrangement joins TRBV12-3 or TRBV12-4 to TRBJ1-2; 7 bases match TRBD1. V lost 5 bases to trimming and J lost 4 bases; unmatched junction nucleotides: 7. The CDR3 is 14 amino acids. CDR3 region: CASSPTTGIYGYTF. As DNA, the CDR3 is TGTGCCAGCAGTCCGACGACAGGGATCTATGGCTACACCTTC.